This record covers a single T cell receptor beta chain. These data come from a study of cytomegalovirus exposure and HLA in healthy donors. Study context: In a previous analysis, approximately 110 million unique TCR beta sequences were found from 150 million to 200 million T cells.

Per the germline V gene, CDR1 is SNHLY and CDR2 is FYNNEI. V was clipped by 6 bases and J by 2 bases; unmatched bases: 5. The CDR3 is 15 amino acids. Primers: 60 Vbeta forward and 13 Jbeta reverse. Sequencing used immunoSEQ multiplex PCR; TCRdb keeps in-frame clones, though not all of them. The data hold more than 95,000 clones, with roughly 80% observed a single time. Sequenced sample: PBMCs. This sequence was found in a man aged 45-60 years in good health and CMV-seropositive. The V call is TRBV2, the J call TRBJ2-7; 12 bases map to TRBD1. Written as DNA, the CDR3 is TGTGCCAGCAGGGCGGGACAGGGGGCGACCTACGAGCAGTACTTC. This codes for CASRAGQGATYEQYF.